A single sample is the source of the 7 T cell receptor beta chains below, sequenced in a study of blood T cell repertoires in COVID-19. The table came from immunoSEQ multiplex PCR; TCRdb's copy has only in-frame clones and leaves some out. The table shows hundreds of thousands of clones, with just under 90% occurring only once. The sequenced sample consisted of peripheral blood. The receptor set was obtained from a woman younger than 30 with acute or convalescent COVID-19.

The chain links TRBV11-3 to TRBJ2-2; D is unresolved. CDR1 is SGHNT, CDR2 YENEEA, per germline. This CDR3 is 12 amino acids long. Trimming removed 4 bases at V and 6 bases at J, with 6 bases between. The CDR3 DNA follows: TGTGCCAGCAGCTCCAACTCCGGGGAGCTGTTTTTT. It encodes CASSSNSGELFF.

The gene calls are TRBV30 and TRBJ2-5; TRBD1 aligns across 9 bases. The V and J ends lost 5 bases and 3 bases, in that order; junction bases with no gene match: 4. The CDR3 runs to 13 residues. In germline, CDR1 is GTSNPN, CDR2 SVGIG (reference sequence). The CDR3 DNA follows: TGTGCCTGGGGGACAGGGTGGAAAGAGACCCAGTACTTC. Translated: CAWGTGWKETQYF. The full variable domain, rest sourced from reference TRBV30 and TRBJ2-5, is SQTIHQWPATLVQPVGSPLSLECTVEGTSNPNLYWYRQAAGRGLQLLFYSVGIGQISSEVPQNLSASRPQDRQFILSSKKLLLSDSGFYLCAWGTGWKETQYFGPGTRLLVL.

This chain links TRBV7-4 with TRBJ2-4; 10 bases align to TRBD2. J lost 12 bases, V lost 5 bases, and 13 bases had no gene match. Germline lookup yields CDR1 SGHVT and CDR2 SQSDAQ. This CDR3 has 15 amino acids. CDR3 loop: CASSPRASGGIGQYF. CDR3 DNA sequence: TGTGCCAGCAGCCCCCGGGCTAGCGGGGGAATAGGTCAGTACTTC.

The chain employs TRBV3-1 (or the pseudogene TRBV3-2) and TRBJ1-2; the match to TRBD1 covers 9 bases. V was clipped by 1 base and J by 4 bases; unmatched bases: 13. CDR3 length: 18 amino acids. From germline, CDR1 is LGHDT and CDR2 YNNKEL (reference sequence). CDR3 sequence reads: CASSQVTGGDRAVYGYTF. CDR3 DNA: TGTGCCAGCAGCCAAGTTACCGGGGGGGACAGGGCCGTCTATGGCTACACCTTC.

V gene TRBV5-4 combines with J gene TRBJ2-2; TRBD2 agrees at 9 bases. From germline, CDR1 is SGHNT and CDR2 YYREEE (reference sequence). Germline trimming cut 2 bases from V and 5 bases from J; bases unmatched to any gene: 7. The CDR3 runs to 16 residues. CDR3 sequence (DNA): TGTGCCAGCAGCTTAGGCGCGGGGGGGCTTACCGGGGAGCTGTTTTTT. It codes for CASSLGAGGLTGELFF.

The chain is built from TRBV12-5 and TRBJ1-2; possible D gene TRBD1, 5 bases. Germline loops: CDR1 LGHNT, CDR2 FRNRAP. Trimming shortened V by 2 bases and J by 0 bases, and 10 bases separated the two germline ends. The CDR3 consists of 15 residues. The CDR3 DNA is TGTGCTAGTGGTTTGACAGGATTAGCTAACTATGGCTACACCTTC. Translating it yields CASGLTGLANYGYTF.

This chain links TRBV5-5 with TRBJ1-5; D is undetermined. The V and J ends lost 4 bases and 4 bases respectively, with 15 bases between them. The germline V gene encodes CDR1 SGHKS and CDR2 YYEKEE (reference sequence). This CDR3 has 15 amino acids. CDR3 amino acids: CASSQEGHANQPQHF. The CDR3 region has the DNA TGTGCCAGCAGCCAGGAGGGTCACGCTAATCAGCCCCAGCATTTT.